This T cell receptor beta chain was retrieved from a study of cytomegalovirus exposure and HLA in healthy donors. General study points: Among donors in an Asian-associated ancestry cluster, a later analysis reportedly found fewer N-insertions than the roughly 610-donor mean.

Details on this clone: What it binds is not known.

CDR1 and CDR2 from the germline V gene are SQVTM and ANQGSEA. CDR3 size: 12 residues. Trimming took off 4 bases at V and 4 bases at J, with 10 bases between the two ends. PCR primers comprised 60 Vbeta and 13 Jbeta primers. Produced via immunoSEQ multiplex PCR; TCRdb's table is partial and in-frame only. The data hold over 150,000 clones, with approximately 80% observed a single time. The material sequenced was PBMCs. The rearrangement joins TRBV29-1 to TRBJ2-5; no clear D gene. The clonotype comes from a man aged 30 to 39 in good health and CMV-seropositive. This chain's CDR3 is CSVGNSPETQYF. DNA for the CDR3: TGCAGCGTTGGGAACAGCCCAGAGACCCAGTACTTC.